This TCR beta chain was sequenced for a study of T-cell memory formation after mild COVID-19. Overall study context: Largely, TCR clusters stayed within a single donor.

On this clonotype itself: As yet, its antigen is unknown.

With constant-segment primers, 5'RACE yielded cDNA libraries of TCR alpha and TCR beta that carried sample barcodes and UMIs. TCRdb re-derived calls from the 5' RACE reads in MiXCR, one entry per CDR3 protein. The table has about 430,000 distinct CDR3 sequences, approximately 24% seen once. Overall study results and limits: Pre-infection memory held some responding clones, suggesting pre-existing cross-reactive T cells responded.

The sequence was obtained from an adult woman who had mild COVID-19 (a few samples of this study predate the infection). Cell type and time point are not known. The sample was PBMCs or a T cell subset sorted from them (not recorded which).

The CDR3 DNA follows: TGTGCCAGCAGTTTAATGGAGGGATGGGGAGAGACCCAGTACTTC. Residues: CASSLMEGWGETQYF. The V gene is TRBV12-3 or TRBV12-4, the J gene TRBJ2-5; weak D call: TRBD2 (6 bases). The ends were cut back, 2 bases at V and 4 bases at J, with 14 bases in the middle. The CDR3 spans 15 residues.